A selection of T cell receptor beta chains follows, all from one sample in a study of molecular identifiers for immune sequencing clone quantification. One entry per CDR3 protein, called by TCRdb with MiXCR from the PCR reads. The table lists just under 650,000 distinct CDR3 sequences, 20% of them singletons. Sequences were obtained from naive CD8+ T cells from blood, with Jurkat cell RNA spiked in. The receptors were gathered from a human donor in good health. Some libraries in this study had Jurkat cell RNA spiked in. CDR3s include the opening cysteine and the closing phenylalanine or tryptophan. The D gene is left open where the match is weak. Only some rows state a clone size, as once, few, many or a class for expanded clones.

cdr3_aa: CASSPGEGTNEKLFF
cdr3_nt: TGTGCCAGCAGTCCTGGGGAGGGGACTAATGAAAAACTGTTTTTT
j_call: TRBJ1-4
v_call: TRBV6-5
clone_size: many
cdr3_length: 15
d_call: .

cdr3_aa: CASSEYFAGGYGYTF
cdr3_nt: TGTGCCAGCAGTGAATATTTCGCAGGGGGCTATGGCTACACCTTC
j_call: TRBJ1-2
v_call: TRBV2
clone_size: many
cdr3_length: 15
d_call: TRBD1

cdr3_aa: CASSAGGLAKETQYF
cdr3_nt: TGTGCCAGCAGCGCGGGGGGACTAGCAAAAGAGACCCAGTACTTC
j_call: TRBJ2-5
v_call: TRBV9
clone_size: .
cdr3_length: 15
d_call: TRBD2

cdr3_aa: CASSLIGDRGEEQYF
cdr3_nt: TGTGCCAGCAGCTTAATAGGGGACAGGGGTGAGGAGCAGTACTTC
j_call: TRBJ2-7
v_call: TRBV13
clone_size: .
cdr3_length: 15
d_call: TRBD1

cdr3_aa: CASSPGHKNTEAFF
cdr3_nt: TGTGCCAGCTCCCCAGGACATAAGAACACTGAAGCTTTCTTT
j_call: TRBJ1-1
v_call: TRBV6-5
clone_size: many
cdr3_length: 14
d_call: .

cdr3_aa: CASSGEVRAGGPNEQYF
cdr3_nt: TGTGCCAGCAGTGGGGAAGTCAGAGCGGGAGGGCCCAACGAGCAGTACTTC
j_call: TRBJ2-7
v_call: TRBV2
clone_size: many
cdr3_length: 17
d_call: TRBD2

cdr3_aa: CASKEASEETQYF
cdr3_nt: TGTGCCAGCAAAGAAGCGTCCGAGGAGACCCAGTACTTC
j_call: TRBJ2-5
v_call: TRBV12-3/TRBV12-4
clone_size: many
cdr3_length: 13
d_call: .

cdr3_aa: CAWSVASGRANEQFF
cdr3_nt: TGTGCCTGGAGTGTAGCCAGCGGGAGGGCCAATGAGCAGTTCTTC
j_call: TRBJ2-1
v_call: TRBV30
clone_size: .
cdr3_length: 15
d_call: TRBD2

cdr3_aa: CASSFGGWGEAFF
cdr3_nt: TGTGCCAGCAGTTTCGGGGGGTGGGGTGAAGCTTTCTTT
j_call: TRBJ1-1
v_call: TRBV27
clone_size: few
cdr3_length: 13
d_call: .

cdr3_aa: CASRTGTSTEAFF
cdr3_nt: TGTGCCAGCAGGACAGGAACATCCACTGAAGCTTTCTTT
j_call: TRBJ1-1
v_call: TRBV27
clone_size: .
cdr3_length: 13
d_call: .

cdr3_aa: CASSSRGRAGEQYF
cdr3_nt: TGTGCCAGCAGTTCCCGAGGGAGGGCGGGAGAGCAGTACTTC
j_call: TRBJ2-7
v_call: TRBV12-3/TRBV12-4
clone_size: many
cdr3_length: 14
d_call: TRBD2

cdr3_aa: CASRPPPSGKYEQYF
cdr3_nt: TGTGCCAGCAGGCCCCCCCCTAGCGGGAAGTACGAGCAGTACTTC
j_call: TRBJ2-7
v_call: TRBV7-9
clone_size: .
cdr3_length: 15
d_call: TRBD2

cdr3_aa: CASGESSGISYEQYF
cdr3_nt: TGTGCCAGCGGGGAATCGTCAGGGATCTCCTACGAGCAGTACTTC
j_call: TRBJ2-7
v_call: TRBV7-6
clone_size: few
cdr3_length: 15
d_call: .

cdr3_aa: CASRKTEYSTDTQYF
cdr3_nt: TGTGCCAGTAGGAAAACGGAATACAGCACAGATACGCAGTATTTT
j_call: TRBJ2-3
v_call: TRBV19
clone_size: many
cdr3_length: 15
d_call: .